This T cell receptor beta chain was sequenced during a study of metastatic and nonmetastatic thyroid tumors. Overall study results and limits: Malignant thyroid tumors reportedly exceeded benign nodules significantly in TCR beta diversity, with the difference appearing in blood and tumor.

Patients had received no treatment of any kind before thyroid surgery. By sample share, this clone is medium-sized. Its specificity is not known. The CDR3 runs to 16 residues. The ends lost 4 bases at V and 6 bases at J; junction bases unmatched: 9. The V gene's germline CDR1 is MNHEY and CDR2 SMNVEV (reference sequence). TCRdb re-clonotyped the PCR reads via MiXCR. This table holds approximately 14,000 clones, about 12% found once. The TCR comes from a female donor with papillary thyroid cancer or a benign thyroid nodule (not recorded which). Some clones in this sample may be carry-over from other donors' samples. The sequenced material came from blood. The chain carries TRBV27 and TRBJ2-1, with TRBD2 matching 10 bases. Here the CDR3 reads CASSSRSSGGINEQFF. As DNA, the CDR3 is TGTGCCAGCAGTTCTCGATCTAGCGGGGGAATCAATGAGCAGTTCTTC.